Reported below is one T cell receptor (beta chain). The protocol was immunoSEQ multiplex PCR, while the TCRdb copy is restricted to in-frame clones and leaves out a portion. This table holds roughly 330,000 clones, 87% found once. These data come from a study of blood T cell repertoires in COVID-19. Study-level information: Nucleic acid was either cDNA or gDNA, and it came from T cells, B-cell-depleted T cells, or PBMCs.

V trimming: 6 bases; J trimming: 1 base; junction bases outside the gene matches: 8. The CDR3 is 15 residues long. Per the germline V gene, CDR1 is MNHNY and CDR2 is SVGAGI (reference sequence). The origin of this receptor is a young woman who had recovered from COVID-19. Sequenced: PBMCs or T cells enriched from blood (not recorded which). V usage is TRBV6-6 and J usage is TRBJ1-2; TRBD1 aligns across 7 bases. CDR3 in amino acids: CASRPGQAINYGYTF. CDR3 bases: TGTGCCAGCAGACCAGGACAGGCTATTAACTATGGCTACACCTTC.